This entry lists 19 T cell receptor beta chains sequenced from one sample in a study of blood T cell repertoires in COVID-19. The repertoire was sequenced with immunoSEQ multiplex PCR; TCRdb's copy has only in-frame clones and lacks some. The table shows about 410,000 clones, with roughly 85% occurring only once. The specimen sequenced was peripheral blood. These receptors were taken from a young woman with active or convalescent COVID-19.

This clone was seen more than once but under ten times. The V and J genes are TRBV18 and TRBJ2-7; no reliable D call. V lost 4 bases, J lost 4 bases, and 23 bases lay in between. This CDR3 has 17 amino acids. CDR1 and CDR2 (germline): KGHSH, LQKENI. This CDR3 is CASSRFLSGNIVYEQYF. Here the CDR3 DNA reads TGTGCCAGCTCACGTTTTCTCTCAGGAAATATCGTGTACGAGCAGTACTTC.

This clone has just a few counts. This chain connects TRBV11-2 to TRBJ2-1, with 8 positions matching TRBD2. The CDR3 has 16 amino acids. The germline V gene encodes CDR1 SGHAT and CDR2 FQNNGV. The junction had 11 bases not matched to a gene; V was cut back by 5 bases and J by 5 bases. CDR3 in DNA: TGTGCCAGCAGCGCTCGACTAGCGACAACAAACAATGAGCAGTTCTTC. It specifies CASSARLATTNNEQFF.

The count of this clone is one. The chain carries TRBV5-4 and TRBJ2-7; TRBD2 matches at 13 bases. CDR3 size: 15 residues. The V segment lost 3 bases and the J segment 5 bases; nucleotides outside the gene matches: 5. CDR1 is SGHNT, CDR2 YYREEE, per germline (reference sequence). Here the CDR3 reads CASSSRLAGGHEQYF. CDR3 coding DNA: TGTGCCAGCAGCTCACGACTAGCGGGAGGCCACGAGCAGTACTTC.

The chain recombines TRBV19 with TRBJ1-2; D might be TRBD1 (6 bases). V was clipped by 7 bases and J by 0 bases, with 12 bases between them. In germline, CDR1 is LNHDA, CDR2 SQIVND (reference sequence). This CDR3 spans 14 amino acids. The CDR3 spells CASMGAGTNYGYTF. CDR3 DNA: TGTGCCAGTATGGGGGCAGGAACTAACTATGGCTACACCTTC.

About this clone itself: The identical CDR3 is also encoded by other nucleotide sequences in the sample. The chain links TRBV12-3 or TRBV12-4 to TRBJ2-7; D gene ambiguous. The CDR3 has 11 residues. The V end lost 4 bases, the J end lost 4 bases, and 5 bases lay between the germline ends. CDR3 residues: CASSSGYEQYF. CDR3 coding DNA: TGTGCCAGCAGTTCCGGGTACGAGCAGTACTTC.

In its sample, this clone was seen a few times. This chain joins TRBV27 and TRBJ1-2; 10 bases are a match to TRBD1. Germline V lookup: CDR1 MNHEY, CDR2 SMNVEV (reference sequence). The junction had 5 bases not matched to a gene; V was cut back by 6 bases and J by 4 bases. This CDR3 spans 14 amino acids. The CDR3 reads CASSPGQGTYGYTF. The CDR3 nucleotides are TGTGCCAGCAGCCCGGGACAGGGGACCTATGGCTACACCTTC.

The rearrangement uses TRBV5-5 and TRBJ1-1; 7 bases are a match to TRBD1. In germline, CDR1 is SGHKS, CDR2 YYEKEE (reference sequence). The CDR3 runs to 14 residues. V lost 2 bases, J lost 6 bases, and 7 bases stayed unmatched. CDR3 in DNA: TGTGCCAGCAGCTTTGGTATAGGGGGCCCTGAAGCTTTCTTT. As protein: CASSFGIGGPEAFF.

CDR3 nucleotides: TGTGCCGTCACGGGAGGGGGCGACTATGGCTACACCTTC. It is translated as CAVTGGGDYGYTF. The chain joins TRBV6-6 to TRBJ1-2; TRBD1 matches 7 bases. Germline CDR1 and CDR2: MNHNY and SVGAGI (reference sequence). The CDR3 is made up of 13 amino acids. Losses at the gene ends were 11 bases for V and 3 bases for J; bases not matched to a gene: 9.

The gene calls are TRBV27 and TRBJ1-5, with TRBD1 identical over 8 bases. The CDR3 is 15 residues long. With V trimmed by 3 bases and J by 3 bases, 4 bases remained unmatched. Germline V CDR1 and CDR2: MNHEY, SMNVEV (reference sequence). CDR3 in DNA: TGTGCCAGCAGTTTCGGACAGGGAAACAATCAGCCCCAGCATTTT. This sequence encodes CASSFGQGNNQPQHF.

CDR3 loop: CASSTAGVETQYF. The CDR3 DNA reads TGTGCCAGTAGTACCGCCGGGGTAGAGACCCAGTACTTC. This rearrangement joins TRBV19 to TRBJ2-5, with a weak D call TRBD2 (5 bases). V lost 4 bases and J 4 bases, leaving 10 bases between the germline ends. This CDR3 is 13 amino acids long. Germline lookup yields CDR1 LNHDA and CDR2 SQIVND (reference sequence).

CDR3 nucleotides: TGCAGCGTGGGGGACAGGACGAACACTGAAGCTTTCTTT. The encoded protein is CSVGDRTNTEAFF. This chain uses TRBV29-1 with TRBJ1-1; 8 bases agree with TRBD1. This CDR3 is built from 13 residues. Germline V gives CDR1 SQVTM, CDR2 ANQGSEA. The V gene end was trimmed by 6 bases and the J gene end by 1 base; junction bases not matched to a gene: 4.

The CDR3 DNA follows: TGTGCCAGCAGCAACGGTTCTAGCACAGATACGCAGTATTTT. It is translated as CASSNGSSTDTQYF. This chain connects TRBV21-1 to TRBJ2-3; the DNA was not compared with TRBD2, the D call given in the table. TRBV21-1 is a listed pseudogene. The CDR3 is 14 amino acids.

V is TRBV29-1 and J is TRBJ1-1, with a weak D call TRBD1 (5 bases). The V end lost 1 base, the J end lost 4 bases, and 10 bases lay between the germline ends. The CDR3 loop spans 13 amino acids. Germline lookup yields CDR1 SQVTM and CDR2 ANQGSEA. The CDR3 sequence: CSVEGGGGTEAFF. The CDR3 nucleotides read TGCAGCGTTGAAGGGGGCGGGGGCACTGAAGCTTTCTTT.

CDR3 in DNA: TGTGCCAGCAGCCTTACCGGGACCGGGGGCACCGGGGAGCTGTTTTTT. Its protein product is CASSLTGTGGTGELFF. The V and J genes are TRBV3-1 (or the pseudogene TRBV3-2) and TRBJ2-2; possible D gene TRBD2, 6 bases. The ends were cut back, 4 bases at V and 4 bases at J, with 16 bases in the middle. Germline loops: CDR1 LGHDT, CDR2 YNNKEL (reference sequence). The CDR3 sequence is 16 residues long.

The chain has TRBV18 and TRBJ2-1; 8 nucleotides line up with TRBD2. In germline, CDR1 is KGHSH, CDR2 LQKENI. The CDR3 covers 18 residues. The V gene end was trimmed by 7 bases and the J gene end by 6 bases; junction bases not matched to a gene: 20. The CDR3 loop is CASYPGLVTSIGRNEQFF. DNA for the CDR3: TGTGCCAGCTACCCGGGACTAGTAACTAGTATCGGACGCAATGAGCAGTTCTTC.

V usage is TRBV20-1 and J usage is TRBJ2-5, with 8 bases identical to TRBD1. Germline V gene lookup returns CDR1 DFQATT and CDR2 SNEGSKA (reference sequence). CDR3 length: 13 residues. With V trimmed by 3 bases and J by 5 bases, 5 bases remained unmatched. The CDR3 bases are TGCAGTGCTAGTGTCTACAGGGGGGAGACCCAGTACTTC. This gives the protein CSASVYRGETQYF.

The chain is built from TRBV6-5 and TRBJ2-7; possible D gene TRBD1, 6 bases. V shed 7 bases and J shed 3 bases, with 13 bases lying between them. The germline V gene encodes CDR1 MNHEY and CDR2 SVGAGI. This CDR3 has 13 amino acids. CDR3 amino acids: CASIGQGYYEQYF. In DNA, the CDR3 is TGTGCCAGCATCGGTCAGGGGTACTACGAGCAGTACTTC.

For this clone: Other nucleotide sequences from this sample produce the same CDR3. The CDR3 DNA follows: TGTGCCTCAAGGACTAGCGGCACAGATACGCAGTATTTT. Translated: CASRTSGTDTQYF. V and J are TRBV19 and TRBJ2-3; 9 bases align to TRBD2. CDR1 and CDR2 from the germline V gene are LNHDA and SQIVND (reference sequence). V shed 11 bases, J shed 1 base, and the junction held 4 bases outside the gene matches. This CDR3 is built from 13 residues. Looking up the rest from reference TRBV19 and TRBJ2-3 gives the full variable domain: DGGITQSPKYLFRKEGQNVTLSCEQNLNHDAMYWYRQDPGQGLRLIYYSQIVNDFQKGDIAEGYSVSREKKESFPLTVTSAQKNPTAFYLCASRTSGTDTQYFGPGTRLTVL.

The V gene is TRBV18, the J gene TRBJ1-6, with 7 bases fitting TRBD1. The trim removed 1 base at V and 10 bases at J, leaving 7 bases unmatched. Germline CDR1 reads KGHSH; CDR2 reads LQKENI. This CDR3 comprises 15 residues. The CDR3 protein is CASSPQRQGGSPLHF. CDR3 coding DNA: TGTGCCAGCTCACCACAGCGCCAGGGGGGATCACCCCTCCACTTT. The complete variable domain, with remaining parts taken from reference TRBV18 and TRBJ1-6, reads NAGVMQNPRHLVRRRGQEARLRCSPMKGHSHVYWYRQLPEEGLKFMVYLQKENIIDESGMPKERFSAEFPKEGPSILRIQQVVRGDSAAYFCASSPQRQGGSPLHFGNGTRLTVT.